One and the same sample provided the 12 T cell receptor beta chains below, sequenced in a study of blood T cell repertoires in COVID-19. Generated by immunoSEQ multiplex PCR, the TCRdb table keeps only in-frame clones and is missing some. The repertoire has about 120,000 clones, about nine tenths of them found once; the top ten carry about 4.5%. Input material: peripheral blood. These receptors were collected from a man aged 35 to 55 with acute or convalescent COVID-19.

This chain joins TRBV2 and TRBJ2-4; possible D gene TRBD1, 5 bases. Trimming took off 6 bases at V and 7 bases at J, with 13 bases between the two ends. The CDR3 totals 13 residues. Germline CDR1 SNHLY, CDR2 FYNNEI. The chain's CDR3 is CASSPDSGNIQYF. CDR3 sequence (DNA): TGTGCCAGCAGCCCTGACAGTGGGAACATTCAGTACTTC.

The chain has TRBV11-3 and TRBJ2-7; D might be TRBD2 (6 bases). CDR3 length equals 14 residues. CDR1 and CDR2 (germline): SGHNT, YENEEA. Trimming stripped 1 base from V and 5 bases from J, with 12 bases between. CDR3: CASSLGGEWNEQYF. The CDR3 DNA is TGTGCCAGCAGCTTAGGGGGGGAATGGAACGAGCAGTACTTC.

The chain joins TRBV5-3 to TRBJ1-4, with TRBD1 identical over 8 bases. TRBV5-3 is marked as an open reading frame, function uncertain. The J segment lost 8 bases and the V segment lost 8 bases, leaving 11 bases of the junction unmatched. The CDR3 loop spans 14 amino acids. In DNA, the CDR3 is TGTGCCAGGCCACCCGGGACAGGTTACGAAAAACTGTTTTTT. Its protein is CARPPGTGYEKLFF.

This clone appeared once. The chain joins TRBV5-1 to TRBJ1-5; TRBD1 might be the D (5 bases). The CDR3 sequence is 15 residues long. Germline V gives CDR1 SGHRS, CDR2 YFSETQ. V was pared by 0 bases and J by 5 bases, with 12 bases between. CDR3 in amino acids: CASSLGYRGDQPQHF. The CDR3 DNA is TGCGCCAGCAGCTTGGGATACCGGGGGGATCAGCCCCAGCATTTT.

The chain carries TRBV30 and TRBJ1-6; D remains unclear. This CDR3 region has 14 residues. Germline CDR1 reads GTSNPN; CDR2 reads SVGIG (reference sequence). V lost 4 bases and J 4 bases, leaving 11 bases between the germline ends. CDR3 in DNA: TGTGCCTGGAATACAGAAACTTATAATTCACCCCTCCACTTT. Amino acids: CAWNTETYNSPLHF.

V gene TRBV19 combines with J gene TRBJ1-1; 7 bases align to TRBD1. The length of the CDR3 is 13 residues. Germline loops: CDR1 LNHDA, CDR2 SQIVND (reference sequence). V was clipped by 5 bases and J by 8 bases; unmatched bases: 8. The CDR3 coding sequence is TGTGCCAGTAGTGTTTACAGGGGCTCCGAAGCTTTCTTT. This encodes CASSVYRGSEAFF. The full variable domain, in which reference TRBV19 and TRBJ1-1 provide the parts outside the CDR3, is DGGITQSPKYLFRKEGQNVTLSCEQNLNHDAMYWYRQDPGQGLRLIYYSQIVNDFQKGDIAEGYSVSREKKESFPLTVTSAQKNPTAFYLCASSVYRGSEAFFGQGTRLTVV.

About this clone itself: The CDR3 does not end in the conserved phenylalanine or tryptophan, so this is likely a read error. The DNA is omitted, as the CDR3 cannot be located on it reliably, and the CDR3 follows TCRdb's listing. CDR3: CASSFRGGGL. The gene calls are TRBV12-3 or TRBV12-4 and TRBJ1-6. The CDR3 region is 10 residues in length, termini included.

The genes are TRBV6-1 and TRBJ1-5, with 8 bases fitting TRBD1. V dropped 3 bases and J dropped 3; count of bases not matched to a gene: 4. This CDR3 contains 15 residues. Germline V gives CDR1 MNHNS, CDR2 SASEGT. The chain's CDR3 is CASSDGTGHNQPQHF. CDR3 in DNA: TGTGCCAGCAGTGACGGGACAGGCCACAATCAGCCCCAGCATTTT.

V is TRBV11-2 and J is TRBJ1-2, with D possibly being TRBD1 (5 bases). Germline V gene data show CDR1 as SGHAT and CDR2 as FQNNGV. The CDR3 runs 16 residues. Trimming left V 1 base short and J 0 bases short, with 12 bases between. CDR3 sequence reads: CASSLADRPTNYGYTF. CDR3 nucleotides: TGTGCCAGCAGCTTAGCTGACAGACCTACTAACTATGGCTACACCTTC.

This sequence joins TRBV7-6 and TRBJ2-3; D might be TRBD2 (5 bases). The germline V and J ends were trimmed by 5 bases and 2 bases, with 17 bases remaining between them. Germline V gene data show CDR1 as SGHVS and CDR2 as FNYEAQ. The CDR3 is 16 residues long. The CDR3 nucleotides are TGTGCCAGCAGCCCCCGGGGTATCGTATACACAGATACGCAGTATTTT. Its translation is CASSPRGIVYTDTQYF.

The CDR3 coding sequence is TGCGCCAGCAGCCAAGACCATAGCGGTCCCCCCTACGAGCAGTACTTC. This codes for CASSQDHSGPPYEQYF. The chain combines TRBV4-1 with TRBJ2-7, with a possible D match to TRBD2 (6 bases). The CDR3 contains 16 residues. CDR1 and CDR2 (germline): MGHRA, YSYEKL. V lost 0 bases to trimming and J lost 2 bases, with 14 bases between them.

The rearrangement uses TRBV4-2 and TRBJ1-2, with 7 bases fitting TRBD1. This CDR3 is built from 16 residues. V shed 0 bases, J shed 4 bases, and the junction held 8 bases outside the gene matches. Per the germline V gene, CDR1 is LGHNA and CDR2 is YNFKEQ. CDR3 nucleotides: TGTGCCAGCAGCCAAGATTTTGAGGGGGCTTCCTATGGCTACACCTTC. Translation: CASSQDFEGASYGYTF.